The entry that follows covers one T cell receptor beta chain sequence. These data are taken from a study of blood T cell repertoires in COVID-19. Study-level information: The analysed material was cDNA or gDNA that came from T cells, B-cell-depleted T cells, or PBMCs.

Original analysis: Cell counts per sample came from amplifying reference gene primers. TCRdb's copy holds only in-frame clones and misses some; the assay was immunoSEQ multiplex PCR. V, J and clone size were drawn from that table, and D and trimming were deduced from the DNA. In the table there are approximately 260,000 clones, 70% to 90% of which are singletons. With 0 bases clipped from V and 2 bases from J, the junction kept 4 bases outside the gene matches. The CDR3 sequence is 16 residues long. Germline lookup yields CDR1 SGHRS and CDR2 YFSETQ. Sequenced input: PBMCs or T cells enriched from blood (not recorded which). The TCR was taken from a woman aged 40 to 50 with acute COVID-19. The chain couples TRBV5-1 to TRBJ2-1; 8 nucleotides align to TRBD1. The CDR3 DNA sequence: TGCGCCAGCAGCTTGGGCGGACAGGGACCCTACAATGAGCAGTTCTTC. It encodes CASSLGGQGPYNEQFF.